The 9 T cell receptor beta chains presented below share a single source sample, sequenced in a study of CD8 T cells in Susac syndrome. RNA amounts of about 0.5 to 1 ug underwent reverse transcription with random hexamers. TCRdb independently ran MiXCR on the immunoSEQ multiplex PCR reads; one entry per CDR3 protein. The repertoire holds around 220,000 distinct CDR3 sequences, with approximately 90% as singletons. The sequenced material came from CD8+ T cells from PBMCs. The receptors derive from a human donor with multiple sclerosis.

The chain combines TRBV29-1 with TRBJ2-1; possibly TRBD2 for D (5 bases). Germline values: CDR1 SQVTM, CDR2 ANQGSEA. The CDR3 sequence is 13 residues long. V lost 7 bases, J lost 7 bases, and 17 bases lay in between. Written as DNA, the CDR3 is TGCAGCGGGAACCCGTCGCGCGGGAATGAGCAGTTCTTC. Its protein is CSGNPSRGNEQFF.

The genes are TRBV24-1 and TRBJ2-2; 12 nucleotides line up with TRBD2. CDR1 is KGHDR, CDR2 SFDVKD, per germline. V was clipped by 2 bases and J by 0 bases; unmatched bases: 3. The CDR3 spans 18 residues. The CDR3 nucleotides are TGTGCCACCAGTGATTGGCGGACTAGCGGGGCGAACACCGGGGAGCTGTTTTTT. It is translated as CATSDWRTSGANTGELFF.

The chain uses TRBV19 and TRBJ1-2, with no clear D. Trimming stripped 4 bases from V and 8 bases from J, with 8 bases between. The CDR3 covers 11 residues. The germline CDR1 and CDR2 sequences are LNHDA and SQIVND (reference sequence). CDR3 sequence reads: CASSTLEGYTF. The CDR3 nucleotides are TGTGCCAGTAGTACCCTAGAGGGCTACACCTTC.

The V and J genes are TRBV6-5 and TRBJ2-2; D is perhaps TRBD1 or TRBD2 (6 bases each). Trimming left V 0 bases short and J 2 bases short, with 19 bases between. The germline CDR1 and CDR2 sequences are MNHEY and SVGAGI. The CDR3 loop spans 19 amino acids. The CDR3: CASSYSAPTGLPNTGELFF. CDR3 sequence (DNA): TGTGCCAGCAGTTACTCAGCTCCGACAGGACTACCCAACACCGGGGAGCTGTTTTTT.

The chain combines TRBV7-8 with TRBJ1-1, with a weak D call TRBD1 (5 bases). The CDR3 covers 15 residues. The germline gives CDR1 SGHVS, CDR2 FQNEAQ. V lost 6 bases and J lost 4, with 18 bases in between. The CDR3 bases are TGTGCCAGCAGGGCCGGTGCGGGTGGGGGCACTGAAGCTTTCTTT. This gives the protein CASRAGAGGGTEAFF.

The sample holds a few counts of this clonotype. V gene TRBV12-3 or TRBV12-4 combines with J gene TRBJ2-7, with 9 bases that match TRBD1. The CDR3 consists of 14 residues. Trimming took 3 bases from V and 3 from J; bases not matched to a gene: 3. The CDR3 nucleotides read TGTGCCAGCAGTTTCGGGGACAGGGTCTACGAGCAGTACTTC. Protein sequence: CASSFGDRVYEQYF.

The rearrangement links TRBV6-5 to TRBJ2-1, with TRBD2 matching over 10 bases. Per germline, CDR1 MNHEY and CDR2 SVGAGI. The CDR3 has 14 amino acids. Germline trimming cut 5 bases from V and 9 bases from J; bases unmatched to any gene: 7. CDR3 in DNA: TGTGCCAGCAGTAGCGGGAGGGCCCTAGGTGAGCAGTTCTTC. Amino acids: CASSSGRALGEQFF.

This sequence joins TRBV5-4 and TRBJ2-7; 11 nucleotides agree with TRBD2. This CDR3 has 14 amino acids. Trimming took 6 bases from V and 3 from J; bases not matched to a gene: 5. From germline, CDR1 is SGHNT and CDR2 YYREEE (reference sequence). The CDR3 spells CASTPGLAGYEQYF. CDR3 sequence (DNA): TGTGCCAGCACCCCCGGACTAGCGGGCTACGAGCAGTACTTC.

This sequence joins TRBV24-1 and TRBJ1-5; weak D call: TRBD1 (6 bases). In germline, CDR1 is KGHDR, CDR2 SFDVKD. Trimming removed 3 bases at V and 7 bases at J, with 21 bases between. The CDR3 is 17 residues long. The CDR3 reads CATSDAGGDNPKQPQHF. The CDR3 DNA is TGTGCCACCAGTGATGCCGGGGGGGACAACCCTAAGCAGCCCCAGCATTTT.